The clone carrying this T cell receptor beta chain was seen a few times. The antigen remains undetermined. Quantitative 5'-RACE with molecular barcodes generated TCR beta libraries. A single record per CDR3 protein comes from TCRdb applying MiXCR to the 5' RACE reads. The sample shows 250,000 to 350,000 distinct CDR3 sequences, around 20% of them seen only once. This entry is derived from a study of CD8 T cells in ankylosing spondylitis. J was trimmed by 5 bases and V by 5 bases; bases with no gene match: 9. Germline V gene sequence: CDR1 SGHVS, CDR2 FNYEAQ. This CDR3 comprises 15 residues. Study conclusions and caveats: Characteristic, it appeared, of ankylosing spondylitis blood was a TCR beta motif of eight highly homologous variants. Before this, some motif variants had been reported in reactive arthritis synovial fluid and blood.

The clonotype comes from a male donor with ankylosing spondylitis or in good health (not recorded which). The sample consisted of blood, either unsorted or a sorted T cell fraction (not recorded which). The chain uses TRBV7-6 and TRBJ2-5; the match to TRBD1 covers 9 bases. The CDR3 region is CASSPYRGRGETQYF. CDR3 coding DNA: TGTGCCAGCAGCCCGTACAGGGGGCGCGGGGAGACCCAGTACTTC.